This T cell receptor beta chain is drawn from a study of blood T cells in healthy people across ages. Sample-barcoded 5' priming and a J-beta primer mix drove a second PCR of about 6 to 12 cycles. TCRdb reprocessed the 5' RACE reads via MiXCR and lists one record per CDR3 protein. The sample includes over 1,500,000 distinct CDR3 sequences, 49% seen only once; the top ten take approximately 2.1%. The CDR3 length is 16 residues. The germline gives CDR1 SGHTA, CDR2 FQGNSA. Trimming took 2 bases from V and 9 from J; bases not matched to a gene: 8. Findings and limits, study-wide: No one knew whether donors had CMV, which possibly confounded expanded clonotype changes.

This clonotype was seen more than once but under ten times. Antigen specificity is unknown. Sequenced input: blood. This receptor was taken from a woman in her 40s in good health. The chain combines TRBV7-2 with TRBJ1-6, with 9 bases identical to TRBD1. The CDR3, as DNA: TGTGCCAGCAGCTTAAACATACAGGGGGCGTTTTCACCCCTCCACTTT. Amino acid sequence: CASSLNIQGAFSPLHF.